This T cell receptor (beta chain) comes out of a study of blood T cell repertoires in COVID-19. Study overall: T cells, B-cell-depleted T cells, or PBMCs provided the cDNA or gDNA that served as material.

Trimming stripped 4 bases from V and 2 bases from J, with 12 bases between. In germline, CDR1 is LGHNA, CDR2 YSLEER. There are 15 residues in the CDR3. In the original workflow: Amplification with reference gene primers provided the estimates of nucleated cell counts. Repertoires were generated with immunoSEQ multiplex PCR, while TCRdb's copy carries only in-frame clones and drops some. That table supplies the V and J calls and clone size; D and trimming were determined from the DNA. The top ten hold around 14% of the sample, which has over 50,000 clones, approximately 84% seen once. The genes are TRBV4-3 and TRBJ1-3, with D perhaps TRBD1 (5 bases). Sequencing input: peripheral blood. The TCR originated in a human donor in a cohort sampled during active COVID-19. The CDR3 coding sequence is TGCGCCAGCAGCCGAGACTCAGGGACTGGAAACACCATATATTTT. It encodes CASSRDSGTGNTIYF.